Each of the 22 T cell receptor beta chains below was sequenced from the same sample in a study of blood T cell repertoires in COVID-19. The data were produced by immunoSEQ multiplex PCR, yet TCRdb's version contains in-frame clones alone and is incomplete. This sample has some 170,000 clones, with roughly 87% found just once. Sequenced material: peripheral blood. These receptors all come from a woman in her forties or fifties with acute or convalescent COVID-19.

This clone showed up many times. V and J are TRBV6-5 and TRBJ1-2; D is ambiguous. Germline CDR1 and CDR2: MNHEY and SVGAGI. This CDR3 spans 14 amino acids. V lost 7 bases to trimming and J lost 2 bases, with 14 bases between them. CDR3 DNA: TGTGCCAGCAACTCCGGTTGGAGGAACTATGGCTACACCTTC. It is translated as CASNSGWRNYGYTF.

The chain has TRBV2 and TRBJ1-2; D remains unclear. The germline V gene has CDR1 SNHLY and CDR2 FYNNEI. The length of the CDR3 is 14 residues. V was pared by 6 bases and J by 7 bases, with 18 bases between. This CDR3 is CASRAGGWGGGYTF. The CDR3 region has the DNA TGTGCCAGCAGAGCTGGAGGGTGGGGTGGTGGCTACACCTTC.

This clone has only one observation. The V gene is TRBV7-2, the J gene TRBJ1-4, with 11 bases that match TRBD1. CDR3 size: 17 residues. Germline CDR1 and CDR2: SGHTA and FQGNSA. The trim removed 3 bases at V and 7 bases at J, leaving 10 bases unmatched. CDR3 protein: CASSLGTGGLFGEKLFF. CDR3 in DNA: TGTGCCAGCAGCTTGGGGACAGGGGGTTTATTCGGTGAAAAACTGTTTTTT. Combining the CDR3 with reference TRBV7-2 and TRBJ1-4 gives the whole variable domain GAGVSQSPSNKVTEKGKDVELRCDPISGHTALYWYRQSLGQGLEFLIYFQGNSAPDKSGLPSDRFSAERTGGSVSTLTIQRTQQEDSAVYLCASSLGTGGLFGEKLFFGSGTQLSVL.

The V gene is TRBV3-1 (or the pseudogene TRBV3-2), the J gene TRBJ1-2; 7 bases are shared with TRBD1. V shed 2 bases and J 9 bases; nucleotides not matched to a gene: 6. This CDR3 comprises 13 residues. CDR1 is LGHDT, CDR2 YNNKEL, per germline (reference sequence). The DNA of the CDR3 is TGTGCCAGCAGCCAACAGGGGGGCGTAAGCTACACCTTC. Protein sequence: CASSQQGGVSYTF.

The chain carries TRBV19 and TRBJ1-4, with D tentatively TRBD1 (6 bases). Germline CDR1 is LNHDA and CDR2 is SQIVND (reference sequence). This CDR3 region has 18 residues. Trimming took off 3 bases at V and 7 bases at J, with 24 bases between the two ends. The CDR3 reads CASSMELEVAGDVEKLFF. DNA for the CDR3: TGTGCCAGTAGTATGGAGCTTGAGGTGGCAGGGGATGTTGAAAAACTGTTTTTT. Together with reference TRBV19 and TRBJ1-4, the CDR3 gives the full variable domain: DGGITQSPKYLFRKEGQNVTLSCEQNLNHDAMYWYRQDPGQGLRLIYYSQIVNDFQKGDIAEGYSVSREKKESFPLTVTSAQKNPTAFYLCASSMELEVAGDVEKLFFGSGTQLSVL.

The genes are TRBV7-8 and TRBJ1-2; 7 bases agree with TRBD1. V lost 1 base and J lost 4; bases outside the gene matches: 3. Germline V gene lookup returns CDR1 SGHVS and CDR2 FQNEAQ. This CDR3 region has 14 residues. CDR3 sequence (DNA): TGTGCCAGCAGCTTAGGCAGGGGGACCTATGGCTACACCTTC. Translated: CASSLGRGTYGYTF.

The chain combines TRBV24-1 with TRBJ1-2; D is undetermined. Trimming pared 3 bases from V and 7 bases from J, leaving 14 bases between. The germline CDR1 and CDR2 sequences are KGHDR and SFDVKD. This CDR3 region has 14 residues. The CDR3 DNA sequence: TGTGCCACCAGTGATCTCAAGGGAGTAAGTGGCTACACCTTC. This encodes CATSDLKGVSGYTF.

V and J are TRBV5-4 and TRBJ2-3; 8 bases match TRBD2. In germline, CDR1 is SGHNT, CDR2 YYREEE (reference sequence). V lost 0 bases and J lost 0; bases outside the gene matches: 9. The CDR3 is 18 residues long. The CDR3 coding sequence is TGTGCCAGCAGCTTGGTCGCGGGGGGCTCGTCTAGCACAGATACGCAGTATTTT. Translating gives CASSLVAGGSSSTDTQYF.

The chain is built from TRBV6-2 or TRBV6-3 and TRBJ1-4, with D perhaps TRBD1 (5 bases). Germline loops: CDR1 MNHEY, CDR2 SVGEGT. The length of the CDR3 is 15 residues. Deletions cut 5 bases from V and 4 bases from J, with 14 bases between. The CDR3 sequence is CASSDSPAYNEKLFF. In DNA, the CDR3 is TGTGCCAGCAGTGACAGTCCTGCGTATAATGAAAAACTGTTTTTT.

This clone was detected a few times. The V gene is TRBV5-1, the J gene TRBJ1-2; 7 nucleotides line up with TRBD1. Germline trimming cut 2 bases from V and 8 bases from J; bases unmatched to any gene: 6. Germline V gives CDR1 SGHRS, CDR2 YFSETQ. This CDR3 spans 13 amino acids. CDR3 protein: CASSFQGGRGYTF. For the CDR3, the DNA is TGCGCCAGCAGCTTTCAAGGGGGCCGGGGCTACACCTTC.

The J gene is TRBJ1-5, the V gene TRBV6-2 or TRBV6-3; 7 positions match TRBD1. CDR1 MNHEY and CDR2 SVGEGT come from the germline V gene. The CDR3 loop spans 15 amino acids. The J segment lost 5 bases and the V segment lost 6 bases, leaving 10 bases of the junction unmatched. The CDR3 DNA sequence: TGTGCCAGCAGCCTCCTCGGGACAGCGTATCAGCCCCAGCATTTT. Protein sequence: CASSLLGTAYQPQHF.

The sample holds one count of this clone. The chain links TRBV24-1 to TRBJ1-1, with D hard to call. V was clipped by 6 bases and J by 0 bases, with 7 bases between them. CDR1 is KGHDR and CDR2 is SFDVKD in the germline V gene. The CDR3 consists of 13 residues. CDR3 nucleotides: TGTGCCACCAGTTCGGGTTTGAACACTGAAGCTTTCTTT. This encodes CATSSGLNTEAFF.

The gene calls are TRBV13 and TRBJ2-4, with a tentative D call TRBD1 (5 bases). V lost 3 bases, J lost 4 bases, and 16 bases lay in between. CDR3 length: 16 residues. Germline CDR1 and CDR2: PRHDT and FYEKMQ (reference sequence). The CDR3 DNA sequence: TGTGCCAGCAGCTTGCTAAAGACAGATGATAAAAACATTCAGTACTTC. It translates to CASSLLKTDDKNIQYF.

In this sample, this clone turned up once. This chain uses TRBV12-3 or TRBV12-4 with TRBJ1-4, with a weak D call TRBD1 (6 bases). V was pared by 6 bases and J by 3 bases, with 8 bases between. This CDR3 region has 13 residues. In nucleotides, the CDR3 is TGTGCCAGCAGGGGACAACCTAATGAAAAACTGTTTTTT. This gives the protein CASRGQPNEKLFF.

The chain recombines TRBV19 with TRBJ2-7; the match to TRBD1 covers 11 bases. Germline trimming cut 6 bases from V and 2 bases from J; bases unmatched to any gene: 6. From germline, CDR1 is LNHDA and CDR2 SQIVND (reference sequence). CDR3 length: 15 amino acids. The CDR3 DNA follows: TGTGCCAGTAGCAGAGGGACAGGGGGTCCCTACGAGCAGTACTTC. Residues: CASSRGTGGPYEQYF.

The V call is TRBV5-1, the J call TRBJ2-7, with 9 positions matching TRBD1. This CDR3 contains 13 residues. Germline V gene lookup returns CDR1 SGHRS and CDR2 YFSETQ. The trim removed 3 bases at V and 6 bases at J, leaving 4 bases unmatched. Here the CDR3 reads CASSSGQGSEQYF. The DNA of the CDR3 is TGCGCCAGCAGCTCGGGACAGGGCAGCGAGCAGTACTTC.

The rearrangement links TRBV5-1 to TRBJ1-6; D may be TRBD1 (5 bases). V lost 3 bases to trimming and J lost 4 bases, with 11 bases between them. This CDR3 comprises 15 residues. Per germline, CDR1 SGHRS and CDR2 YFSETQ. The CDR3 DNA reads as TGCGCCAGCAGCTCAGAGACAGATTATAATTCACCCCTCCACTTT. Translation gives CASSSETDYNSPLHF.

The chain employs TRBV11-2 and TRBJ1-2, with D perhaps TRBD1 (6 bases). This CDR3 is 14 amino acids long. Per germline, CDR1 SGHAT and CDR2 FQNNGV. V was clipped by 0 bases and J by 7 bases, with 12 bases between them. The CDR3 spells CASSLEQGSIGYTF. CDR3 bases: TGTGCCAGCAGCTTAGAACAGGGCTCGATTGGCTACACCTTC.

This clone has only a few counts. V gene TRBV11-2 combines with J gene TRBJ1-1; 8 bases are a match to TRBD1. The germline CDR1 and CDR2 sequences are SGHAT and FQNNGV. The V gene end was trimmed by 3 bases and the J gene end by 9 bases; junction bases not matched to a gene: 15. CDR3 length: 16 residues. The CDR3 reads CASSFLRRRQGSQAFF. The CDR3, as DNA: TGTGCCAGCAGCTTTCTTCGTCGGAGACAGGGGTCCCAAGCTTTCTTT.

The V gene is TRBV4-3, the J gene TRBJ1-1; the D gene is possibly TRBD1 (5 bases). Trimming removed 0 bases from V and 4 bases from J, with 15 bases in between. Germline V CDR1 and CDR2: LGHNA, YSLEER. The CDR3 covers 16 residues. The CDR3 coding sequence is TGCGCCAGCAGCCAAGATATCAGGTGGGGGGGCACTGAAGCTTTCTTT. Its translation is CASSQDIRWGGTEAFF.

The chain uses TRBV6-6 and TRBJ2-2; weak D call: TRBD1 (5 bases). The CDR3 loop spans 14 amino acids. Deletions cut 0 bases from V and 8 bases from J, with 10 bases between. Germline V gives CDR1 MNHNY, CDR2 SVGAGI (reference sequence). The CDR3 spells CASSYSVPGGELFF. The CDR3 nucleotides are TGTGCCAGCAGTTACTCGGTCCCAGGGGGGGAGCTGTTTTTT.

This clone was counted once. The J gene is TRBJ2-3, the V gene TRBV2; 10 bases agree with TRBD2. V gave up 5 bases and J gave up 3 bases; unmatched junction bases: 8. The CDR3 length is 16 residues. The germline CDR1 and CDR2 sequences are SNHLY and FYNNEI. The chain's CDR3 is CASSSSGSFLTDTQYF. The CDR3 region has the DNA TGTGCCAGCAGTTCTAGCGGGAGTTTTCTTACAGATACGCAGTATTTT.